The rows below give T cell receptor beta chains drawn from one sample of a study of cytomegalovirus exposure and HLA in healthy donors. TCRdb keeps only in-frame clones here, not all; method: immunoSEQ multiplex PCR. This table has around 170,000 clones, around 84% appearing once. Sequencing was carried out using PBMCs. The source is a woman in her fifties or sixties in good health and CMV-seropositive. Each CDR3 is given with its conserved first and last residue. D genes are given only for firm matches. Not all rows give a size; the values are once, few, many and, for expanded clones, a class.

once	TRBV14	TRBJ2-3	.	16	CASSLGQRILLDTQYF	TGTGCCAGCAGCCTTGGACAGCGAATACTCCTAGATACGCAGTATTTT
.	TRBV7-9	TRBJ2-5	TRBD2	16	CASSTLAGGPQETQYF	TGTGCCAGCAGCACCTTAGCGGGGGGCCCCCAAGAGACCCAGTACTTC
once	TRBV5-4	TRBJ2-5	.	13	CASKDGAGETQYF	TGTGCCAGTAAAGATGGGGCAGGGGAGACCCAGTACTTC
.	TRBV19	TRBJ1-4	TRBD1	17	CASTDRGLRRTNEKLFF	TGTGCCAGCACTGACAGGGGGCTACGGAGAACTAATGAAAAACTGTTTTTT
.	TRBV27	TRBJ2-2	.	15	CASSSAGAGDGELFF	TGTGCCAGCAGTTCAGCAGGGGCTGGGGATGGGGAGCTGTTTTTT
.	TRBV10-3	TRBJ2-7	TRBD1	16	CAISDEGQVGSLKQYF	TGTGCCATCAGTGACGAGGGACAGGTCGGGAGCCTCAAGCAGTACTTC
.	TRBV19	TRBJ1-1	TRBD1	14	CASGTGETNTEAFF	TGTGCCAGTGGTACAGGGGAGACAAACACTGAAGCTTTCTTT
.	TRBV5-1	TRBJ2-1	.	12	CASSSTSHEQFF	TGCGCCAGCAGCTCAACTAGCCATGAGCAGTTCTTC
once	TRBV7-3	TRBJ1-1	TRBD1	16	CASSPGQGGLDTEAFF	TGTGCCAGCAGCCCCGGACAGGGGGGTTTGGACACTGAAGCTTTCTTT
.	TRBV6-6	TRBJ1-2	TRBD1	14	CASSSGQGAWGYTF	TGTGCCAGCAGCTCCGGACAGGGGGCGTGGGGCTACACCTTC
.	TRBV4-2	TRBJ2-1	TRBD2	19	CASSQDLAGGRRVLNEQFF	TGTGCCAGCAGCCAAGATTTAGCGGGGGGGCGCCGAGTATTAAATGAGCAGTTCTTC
.	TRBV5-1	TRBJ2-1	TRBD2	15	CASSPWVAGDNEQFF	TGCGCCAGCAGCCCGTGGGTAGCGGGTGACAATGAGCAGTTCTTC
.	TRBV28	TRBJ2-3	.	15	CASNQLLPSTDTQYF	TGTGCCAGCAACCAACTCCTCCCCAGCACAGATACGCAGTATTTT
.	TRBV6-5	TRBJ2-3	.	15	CASSYSFQEKDTQYF	TGTGCCAGCAGTTACTCGTTCCAGGAAAAAGATACGCAGTATTTT
.	TRBV7-9	TRBJ2-5	TRBD2	16	CASSLGQGLVYETQYF	TGTGCCAGCAGCTTAGGGCAGGGACTAGTCTATGAGACCCAGTACTTC
.	TRBV5-4	TRBJ1-4	.	15	CASAVGGSTNEKLFF	TGTGCCAGTGCCGTAGGGGGTTCAACTAATGAAAAACTGTTTTTT
once	TRBV7-2	TRBJ2-5	TRBD2	17	CASSRTSGGTPAETQYF	TGTGCCAGCAGCCGGACTAGCGGGGGGACCCCTGCAGAGACCCAGTACTTC
.	TRBV5-1	TRBJ2-1	TRBD2	15	CASSTPSGGPHEQFF	TGCGCCAGCAGCACACCTAGCGGGGGGCCCCATGAGCAGTTCTTC
.	TRBV21-1	TRBJ2-5	.	12	CASSMLAETQYF	TGTGCCAGCAGCATGTTAGCAGAGACCCAGTACTTC
.	TRBV7-3	TRBJ2-1	TRBD2	15	CASSDGGGSYNEQFF	TGTGCCAGCAGCGACGGGGGGGGCTCCTACAATGAGCAGTTCTTC
.	TRBV7-2	TRBJ2-1	TRBD2	17	CASSPWGGLAGYNEQFF	TGTGCCAGCAGCCCATGGGGGGGACTAGCGGGTTACAATGAGCAGTTCTTC
few	TRBV5-1	TRBJ2-7	TRBD2	16	CASSSSSGGASYEQYF	TGCGCCAGCAGCTCCTCTAGCGGGGGGGCCTCCTACGAGCAGTACTTC
.	TRBV18	TRBJ2-7	.	14	CASSPGLSSYEQYF	TGTGCCAGCTCACCGGGACTTAGCTCCTACGAGCAGTACTTC
once	TRBV5-5	TRBJ2-7	TRBD2	18	CASSSISSGGLSSYEQYF	TGTGCCAGCAGCTCGATTTCTAGCGGGGGGCTCAGCTCCTACGAGCAGTACTTC